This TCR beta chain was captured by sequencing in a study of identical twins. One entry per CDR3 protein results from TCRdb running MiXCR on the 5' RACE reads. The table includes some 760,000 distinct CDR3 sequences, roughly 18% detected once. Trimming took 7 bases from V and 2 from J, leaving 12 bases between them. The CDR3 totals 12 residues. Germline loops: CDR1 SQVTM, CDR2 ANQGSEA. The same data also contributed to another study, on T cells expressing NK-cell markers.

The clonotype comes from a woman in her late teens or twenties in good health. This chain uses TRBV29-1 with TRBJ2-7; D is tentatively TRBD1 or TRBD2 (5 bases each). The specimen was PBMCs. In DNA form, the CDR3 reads TGCAGCGCCCGGGGCACCGCCTACGAGCAGTACTTC. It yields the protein CSARGTAYEQYF.